One T cell receptor (beta chain) is described in this entry. This specimen belongs to a study of blood T cell repertoires in COVID-19. Study-wide background: Acute-phase and convalescent COVID-19 samples originated in the United States, Italy and Spain. The cDNA or gDNA used as material had been derived from T cells, B-cell-depleted T cells, or PBMCs.

Individuals drawn from under 30 US areas were about 18 to 90 years old. Participants' own reports of clinical history determined their cohort assignment. Profiling relied on immunoSEQ multiplex PCR, and the TCRdb table lists in-frame clones only, not all of them. The sample carries approximately 320,000 clones, under 95% recorded once. V was cut by 0 bases and J by 10 bases, with 20 bases left in between. Germline CDR1 MGHRA, CDR2 YSYEKL. The CDR3 runs 16 residues. The sequenced material came from PBMCs or T cells enriched from blood (not recorded which). The TCR was taken from a man in his sixties who had recovered from COVID-19. The chain carries TRBV4-1 and TRBJ2-3; D is perhaps TRBD1 (6 bases). The CDR3 coding sequence is TGCGCCAGCAGCCAAGATGATATGACCAGGGGAAATGCGCAGTATTTT. It translates to CASSQDDMTRGNAQYF.